The TCR beta chain described here comes from a study of shared clonotypes between healthy human individuals. Study outcomes and limitations: It was the non-shared clonotypes that had lower generation probabilities than clonotypes shared by all four donors. Enrolling few donors narrowed the genetic and exposure-history diversity that was represented.

In regard to this clone: Its antigen is undetermined. Germline is not matched at one junction end, which may reflect a read error.

Terminally differentiated effector memory CD45RA+ cells were left out of the naive CD8 fraction, which was CD45RO-negative and positively selected for CCR7. Donors were healthy HIV-negative adults without recently reported acute infections or vaccinations. Looked up from germline, CDR1 is SGHAT and CDR2 is FQNNGV. The CDR3 spans 12 residues. The assay was immunoSEQ multiplex PCR, and TCRdb's table has in-frame clones only and misses some. The table shows about 2.2 million clones, with around 95% occurring only once. Sample: naive CD8+ T cells from PBMCs. The rearrangement links TRBV11-2 to TRBJ2-7; D not certain. The receptor comes from a man aged 18 to 29 in good health. Some clones in this sample may be carry-over from other donors' samples. CDR3 bases: TGTGCCAGCAGCTTTTCGGTCGTGGTCCCGGACTTC. Its protein product is CASSFSVVVPDF. The full variable domain, with the rest looked up from reference TRBV11-2 and TRBJ2-7, is EAGVAQSPRYKIIEKRQSVAFWCNPISGHATLYWYQQILGQGPKLLIQFQNNGVVDDSQLPKDRFSAERLKGVDSTLKIQPAKLEDSAVYLCASSFSVVVPDFGPGTRLTVT.